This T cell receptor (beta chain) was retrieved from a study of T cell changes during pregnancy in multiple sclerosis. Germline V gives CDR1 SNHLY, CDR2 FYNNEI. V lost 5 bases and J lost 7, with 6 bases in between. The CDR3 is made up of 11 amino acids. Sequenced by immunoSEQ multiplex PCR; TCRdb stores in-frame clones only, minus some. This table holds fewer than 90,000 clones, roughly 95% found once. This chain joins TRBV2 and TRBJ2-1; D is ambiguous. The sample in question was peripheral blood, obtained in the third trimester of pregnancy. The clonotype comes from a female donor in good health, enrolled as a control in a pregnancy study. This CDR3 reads CASSRENEQFF. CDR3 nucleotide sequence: TGTGCCAGCAGTCGAGAGAATGAGCAGTTCTTC.